The subject of this entry is one TCR beta chain. The data derive from a study of cytomegalovirus exposure and HLA in healthy donors. Measured with immunoSEQ multiplex PCR; TCRdb has only the in-frame clones, and not every one. The sample records 100,000 to 150,000 clones, roughly 95% being singletons. Germline CDR1 is SGDLS and CDR2 is YYNGEE. The CDR3 length is 13 residues. Trimming pared 3 bases from V and 4 bases from J, leaving 10 bases between. Specimen: PBMCs. The receptor was derived from a man younger than 35 in good health and CMV-seronegative. The V and J genes are TRBV9 and TRBJ1-2; tentatively, D is TRBD1 (5 bases). The CDR3 bases are TGTGCCAGCAGCGCCGACAGCACCTATGGCTACACCTTC. Translated, it gives CASSADSTYGYTF. Complete variable domain (other parts from reference TRBV9 and TRBJ1-2): DSGVTQTPKHLITATGQRVTLRCSPRSGDLSVYWYQQSLDQGLQFLIQYYNGEERAKGNILERFSAQQFPDLHSELNLSSLELGDSALYFCASSADSTYGYTFGSGTRLTVV.